The 27 T cell receptor beta chains below were found in one sample sequenced in a study of cytomegalovirus exposure and HLA in healthy donors. Produced via immunoSEQ multiplex PCR; TCRdb's table is partial and in-frame only. The profile shows over 100,000 clones, 89% of them singletons. The sample comprised PBMCs. Every receptor here comes from a young woman in good health and CMV-seronegative.

The chain has TRBV6-5 and TRBJ1-6; D is possibly TRBD1 (5 bases). The length of the CDR3 is 12 residues. Germline CDR1 and CDR2: MNHEY and SVGAGI. The germline V and J ends were trimmed by 5 bases and 7 bases, with 6 bases remaining between them. The CDR3 nucleotides read TGTGCCAGCAGTGGGGGGAATTCACCCCTCCACTTT. This translates into CASSGGNSPLHF.

V and J are TRBV4-1 and TRBJ2-7; 7 nucleotides align to TRBD2. The CDR3 has 14 residues. In germline, CDR1 is MGHRA, CDR2 YSYEKL. The V segment lost 3 bases and the J segment 2 bases; nucleotides outside the gene matches: 4. The CDR3 spells CASSHPGLAYEQYF. CDR3 coding DNA: TGCGCCAGCAGCCATCCTGGACTAGCCTACGAGCAGTACTTC.

V gene TRBV15 combines with J gene TRBJ2-1; 7 nucleotides agree with TRBD1. The J segment lost 7 bases and the V segment lost 2 bases, leaving 5 bases of the junction unmatched. This CDR3 has 14 amino acids. CDR1 and CDR2 from the germline V gene are LNHNV and YYDKDF (reference sequence). The CDR3 reads CATSRRGLENEQFF. The CDR3 region has the DNA TGTGCCACCAGCAGAAGGGGGCTGGAGAATGAGCAGTTCTTC. The full variable domain, in which reference TRBV15 and TRBJ2-1 provide the parts outside the CDR3, is DAMVIQNPRYQVTQFGKPVTLSCSQTLNHNVMYWYQQKSSQAPKLLFHYYDKDFNNEADTPDNFQSRRPNTSFCFLDIRSPGLGDTAMYLCATSRRGLENEQFFGPGTRLTVL.

The chain carries TRBV5-1 and TRBJ2-1; 7 bases agree with TRBD1. From germline, CDR1 is SGHRS and CDR2 YFSETQ. Germline trimming cut 0 bases from V and 0 bases from J; bases unmatched to any gene: 3. The CDR3 is 16 residues long. This chain's CDR3 is CASSLAGTVSYNEQFF. The CDR3 coding sequence is TGCGCCAGCAGCTTGGCGGGGACAGTCTCCTACAATGAGCAGTTCTTC.

The chain employs TRBV6-5 and TRBJ2-5; D not resolved. Between the trimmed V and J ends, which lost 0 bases and 4 bases, there was a span of 9 bases. Germline V CDR1 and CDR2: MNHEY, SVGAGI. This CDR3 is 14 amino acids long. The CDR3 sequence: CASSYSLTLETQYF. The CDR3 DNA sequence: TGTGCCAGCAGTTACTCGTTGACTCTAGAGACCCAGTACTTC.

This chain joins TRBV4-1 and TRBJ2-1; tentatively, D is TRBD1 (6 bases). Germline V CDR1 and CDR2: MGHRA, YSYEKL. The CDR3 length is 15 residues. Trimming took off 5 bases at V and 0 bases at J, with 11 bases between the two ends. CDR3 in amino acids: CASSFNRDSYNEQFF. The CDR3 DNA reads TGCGCCAGCAGCTTTAACAGGGACTCCTACAATGAGCAGTTCTTC.

The chain recombines TRBV5-1 with TRBJ2-1, with D unclear. The germline CDR1 and CDR2 sequences are SGHRS and YFSETQ. V was clipped by 1 base and J by 1 base, with 9 bases between them. This CDR3 spans 15 amino acids. CDR3 nucleotide sequence: TGCGCCAGCAGCTTGTTGAGCCCTTCCTACAATGAGCAGTTCTTC. This gives the protein CASSLLSPSYNEQFF.

The CDR3 region is CSVEPGQHTEAFF. DNA of the CDR3: TGCAGCGTTGAACCGGGACAGCACACTGAAGCTTTCTTT. V usage is TRBV29-1 and J usage is TRBJ1-1; 7 nucleotides agree with TRBD1. CDR1 is SQVTM and CDR2 is ANQGSEA in the germline V gene. CDR3 length equals 13 residues. The V and J ends lost 2 bases and 3 bases, in that order; junction bases with no gene match: 3.

The chain links TRBV9 to TRBJ2-1; 12 bases align to TRBD2. Germline loops: CDR1 SGDLS, CDR2 YYNGEE. CDR3 length: 16 residues. The ends lost 4 bases at V and 2 bases at J; junction bases unmatched: 4. The CDR3 is CASSPRLAGAYNEQFF. Here the CDR3 DNA reads TGTGCCAGCAGCCCGAGACTAGCGGGGGCCTACAATGAGCAGTTCTTC.

V usage is TRBV29-1 and J usage is TRBJ2-1; D may be TRBD2 (6 bases). Germline loops: CDR1 SQVTM, CDR2 ANQGSEA. Trimming removed 3 bases from V and 0 bases from J, with 12 bases in between. The CDR3 sequence is 15 residues long. CDR3 sequence reads: CSVERDGSSYNEQFF. The CDR3 DNA reads TGCAGCGTTGAGCGGGACGGGAGCTCCTACAATGAGCAGTTCTTC.

V usage is TRBV6-5 and J usage is TRBJ1-4; D remains unclear. V lost 0 bases to trimming and J lost 4 bases, with 9 bases between them. There are 15 residues in the CDR3. CDR1 MNHEY and CDR2 SVGAGI come from the germline V gene. The DNA of the CDR3 is TGTGCCAGCAGTTACTCCTCGCGGGTTAATGAAAAACTGTTTTTT. Translation gives CASSYSSRVNEKLFF.

This clone appeared a few times. The chain joins TRBV6-5 to TRBJ2-7, with D uncertain. CDR3 length: 13 residues. Between the trimmed V and J ends, which lost 3 bases and 2 bases, there was a span of 8 bases. Germline lookup yields CDR1 MNHEY and CDR2 SVGAGI. The CDR3 nucleotides read TGTGCCAGCAGTTATGGGCCCACCTACGAGCAGTACTTC. It codes for CASSYGPTYEQYF.

The rearrangement links TRBV5-1 to TRBJ1-2, with 8 bases lining up with TRBD1. This CDR3 has 14 amino acids. Germline V gene sequence: CDR1 SGHRS, CDR2 YFSETQ. The ends lost 7 bases at V and 7 bases at J; junction bases unmatched: 12. The CDR3 loop reads CASYRGEQGGGYTF. The CDR3, as DNA: TGCGCCAGCTACAGGGGGGAGCAAGGCGGTGGCTACACCTTC.

This clone showed up just a few times. The chain links TRBV29-1 to TRBJ1-2, with D possibly TRBD1 on 6 matching bases. Trimming shortened V by 7 bases and J by 4 bases, and 10 bases separated the two germline ends. Looked up from germline, CDR1 is SQVTM and CDR2 is ANQGSEA. The CDR3 has 11 residues. As DNA, the CDR3 is TGCAGCGATGGACAGACCTATGGCTACACCTTC. Translating gives CSDGQTYGYTF.

This chain joins TRBV7-9 and TRBJ2-3, with D perhaps TRBD2 (5 bases). V lost 5 bases and J lost 12, with 15 bases in between. Germline-derived CDR1 and CDR2 are SEHNR and FQNEAQ (reference sequence). This CDR3 has 12 residues. The CDR3 bases are TGTGCCAGCAGCCTGCGACTATCTCCCCAGTATTTT. Amino acid sequence: CASSLRLSPQYF. The whole variable domain, remainder taken from reference TRBV7-9 and TRBJ2-3, is DTGVSQNPRHKITKRGQNVTFRCDPISEHNRLYWYRQTLGQGPEFLTYFQNEAQLEKSRLLSDRFSAERPKGSFSTLEIQRTEQGDSAMYLCASSLRLSPQYFGPGTRLTVL.

The V call is TRBV9, the J call TRBJ1-2; D gene ambiguous. The CDR3 spans 15 residues. Germline V CDR1 and CDR2: SGDLS, YYNGEE. The V end lost 0 bases, the J end lost 4 bases, and 13 bases lay between the germline ends. The CDR3 nucleotides read TGTGCCAGCAGCGTAGACAAGGAGGCAGGCTATGGCTACACCTTC. Its protein product is CASSVDKEAGYGYTF.

This clone was picked up a small number of times. The chain combines TRBV6-6 with TRBJ2-7, with 8 bases identical to TRBD1. The V segment lost 1 base and the J segment 7 bases; nucleotides outside the gene matches: 9. CDR3 length: 15 residues. CDR1 and CDR2 from the germline V gene are MNHNY and SVGAGI (reference sequence). The CDR3: CASSYFGTGRAEQYF. The CDR3 nucleotides are TGTGCCAGCAGTTACTTTGGGACAGGTAGGGCAGAGCAGTACTTC.

J is TRBJ2-7 and V is TRBV4-1, with D maybe TRBD2 (5 bases). The CDR3 covers 15 residues. V was pared by 0 bases and J by 2 bases, with 11 bases between. The germline CDR1 and CDR2 sequences are MGHRA and YSYEKL. Here the CDR3 DNA reads TGCGCCAGCAGCCAAGACCTACCGGGAACCTACGAGCAGTACTTC. Its protein product is CASSQDLPGTYEQYF.

The V and J genes are TRBV9 and TRBJ2-7, with a tentative D call TRBD1 (5 bases). CDR1 SGDLS and CDR2 YYNGEE come from the germline V gene. The ends were cut back, 3 bases at V and 3 bases at J, with 10 bases in the middle. The CDR3 is 13 residues long. Here the CDR3 DNA reads TGTGCCAGCAGCGACCCTAGGGGCTACGAGCAGTACTTC. Protein sequence: CASSDPRGYEQYF.

The J gene is TRBJ2-7, the V gene TRBV6-6, with D possibly matching TRBD2 (6 bases). V shed 2 bases and J shed 4 bases, with 12 bases lying between them. This CDR3 is 14 amino acids long. CDR1 is MNHNY and CDR2 is SVGAGI in the germline V gene (reference sequence). The CDR3 spells CASSYRDGGYEQYF. As DNA, the CDR3 is TGTGCCAGCAGTTACAGGGACGGAGGGTACGAGCAGTACTTC.

The chain is built from TRBV6-6 and TRBJ2-1; 7 nucleotides match TRBD2. After removal of 0 bases from V and 10 bases from J, the junction contained 9 bases not matched to a gene. Germline V CDR1 and CDR2: MNHNY, SVGAGI (reference sequence). The CDR3 is 15 residues long. CDR3 coding DNA: TGTGCCAGCAGTTACTCGAGCAGTAAGCGGGGAGAGCAGTTCTTC. Its protein is CASSYSSSKRGEQFF.

In this sample, this clone turned up a few times. The chain carries TRBV5-1 and TRBJ2-3; D gene ambiguous. This CDR3 has 14 amino acids. Germline CDR1 reads SGHRS; CDR2 reads YFSETQ. Trimming took 1 base from V and 6 from J, leaving 12 bases between them. The CDR3 DNA reads TGCGCCAGCAGCTTGTCTCAGGTCAGCGATACGCAGTATTTT. Its translation: CASSLSQVSDTQYF.

CDR3 in amino acids: CSAEGGPVDPFTQYF. CDR3 sequence (DNA): TGCAGCGCAGAAGGAGGGCCCGTAGATCCTTTTACGCAGTATTTT. V usage is TRBV29-1 and J usage is TRBJ2-3, with D possibly being TRBD2 (6 bases). V lost 7 bases to trimming and J lost 8 bases, with 25 bases between them. The CDR3 contains 15 residues. Per germline, CDR1 SQVTM and CDR2 ANQGSEA.

The chain's CDR3 is CASSPRTSGAAEQFF. The CDR3 bases are TGTGCCAGCAGCCCTAGGACTAGCGGGGCGGCTGAGCAGTTCTTC. This rearrangement joins TRBV7-3 to TRBJ2-1; 12 bases map to TRBD2. Trimming removed 5 bases from V and 9 bases from J; junction bases left unmatched: 8. The CDR3 is 15 amino acids. The germline CDR1 and CDR2 sequences are SGHTA and FQGTGA.

This chain connects TRBV4-1 to TRBJ1-1; D uncertain. This CDR3 spans 15 amino acids. The germline V gene has CDR1 MGHRA and CDR2 YSYEKL. V shed 1 base and J shed 4 bases, with 13 bases lying between them. In DNA form, the CDR3 reads TGCGCCAGCAGCCAAGGCAGATTCTCGGGCACTGAAGCTTTCTTT. Encoded protein: CASSQGRFSGTEAFF.

The chain uses TRBV29-1 and TRBJ2-3; D possibly corresponds to TRBD1 (5 bases). This CDR3 contains 12 residues. Germline-derived CDR1 and CDR2 are SQVTM and ANQGSEA. Trimming removed 4 bases from V and 6 bases from J, with 11 bases in between. The CDR3 here is CSVGQGWDTQYF. As DNA, the CDR3 is TGCAGCGTTGGGCAGGGTTGGGATACGCAGTATTTT.

The chain recombines TRBV13 with TRBJ1-2; TRBD1 might be the D (6 bases). Germline lookup yields CDR1 PRHDT and CDR2 FYEKMQ (reference sequence). Trimming removed 8 bases at V and 2 bases at J, with 15 bases between. This CDR3 has 14 amino acids. The CDR3 sequence is CASRAGTHNYGYTF. The CDR3 DNA reads TGTGCCAGCCGCGCCGGGACACACAACTATGGCTACACCTTC.